The 12 T cell receptor beta chains given below trace back to one sample, sequenced in a study of shared clonotypes between healthy human individuals. Profiling relied on immunoSEQ multiplex PCR, and the TCRdb table lists in-frame clones only, not all of them. The sample holds around 2,000,000 clones, over 85% seen once. In the naive CD8 group, cells lacked CD45RO and were positively selected for CCR7, so terminally differentiated effector memory CD45RA+ cells were left out. Sequencing input: naive CD8+ T cells sorted from blood. The receptors derive from a man aged 18 to 29 in good health.

The rearrangement links TRBV7-8 to TRBJ2-1; 9 bases map to TRBD2. Germline trimming cut 3 bases from V and 10 bases from J; bases unmatched to any gene: 4. This CDR3 is built from 13 residues. The germline V gene has CDR1 SGHVS and CDR2 FQNEAQ. CDR3 sequence: CASSFRTSVEQFF. The CDR3 nucleotides read TGTGCCAGCAGCTTCCGGACTAGCGTCGAGCAGTTCTTC.

This chain joins TRBV6-5 and TRBJ2-7; the D is unclear. The CDR3 spans 16 residues. V lost 0 bases to trimming and J lost 2 bases, with 14 bases between them. CDR1 MNHEY and CDR2 SVGAGI come from the germline V gene. The CDR3 coding sequence is TGTGCCAGCAGTTACTCGACGTCGGTGCAGGCCTACGAGCAGTACTTC. Residues: CASSYSTSVQAYEQYF.

The genes are TRBV12-5 and TRBJ1-4, with TRBD1 as a possible D gene (6 bases). CDR3 length: 15 amino acids. Germline lookup yields CDR1 LGHNT and CDR2 FRNRAP. Trimming left V 2 bases short and J 3 bases short, with 10 bases between. The CDR3: CASGLIGQPNEKLFF. The CDR3 nucleotides are TGTGCTAGTGGTTTGATAGGACAGCCTAATGAAAAACTGTTTTTT.

This sequence joins TRBV7-3 and TRBJ2-3; 8 positions agree with TRBD1. The V segment lost 2 bases and the J segment 5 bases; nucleotides outside the gene matches: 9. The CDR3 contains 16 residues. CDR1 and CDR2 from the germline V gene are SGHTA and FQGTGA. The CDR3 is CASSLLNRGSEDTQYF. DNA of the CDR3: TGTGCCAGCAGCTTATTGAACAGGGGGTCGGAAGATACGCAGTATTTT. Filled out from reference TRBV7-3 and TRBJ2-3, the complete variable domain reads GAGVSQTPSNKVTEKGKYVELRCDPISGHTALYWYRQSLGQGPEFLIYFQGTGAADDSGLPNDRFFAVRPEGSVSTLKIQRTERGDSAVYLCASSLLNRGSEDTQYFGPGTRLTVL.

This clone has a single count. The CDR3 sequence is CASSSSGGPQETQYF. CDR3 coding DNA: TGTGCCAGCAGCTCATCGGGGGGGCCTCAAGAGACCCAGTACTTC. The gene calls are TRBV7-9 and TRBJ2-5, with TRBD2 matching over 8 bases. Germline loops: CDR1 SEHNR, CDR2 FQNEAQ (reference sequence). The CDR3 has 15 residues. The V segment lost 4 bases and the J segment 2 bases; nucleotides outside the gene matches: 6.

The V call is TRBV5-1, the J call TRBJ2-1; TRBD1 agrees at 10 bases. The CDR3 length is 19 residues. Per germline, CDR1 SGHRS and CDR2 YFSETQ. J was trimmed by 7 bases and V by 3 bases; bases with no gene match: 19. CDR3 loop: CASSYTGTGVVAALNEQFF. The CDR3 DNA reads as TGCGCCAGCAGCTACACCGGGACAGGGGTTGTTGCGGCGTTGAATGAGCAGTTCTTC.

With regard to this clone: The same CDR3 also results from other DNA sequences found in this sample. The rearrangement links TRBV10-3 to TRBJ1-1, with 10 bases matching TRBD1. The J segment lost 4 bases and the V segment lost 3 bases, leaving 2 bases of the junction unmatched. CDR3 length: 14 residues. Germline V lookup: CDR1 ENHRY, CDR2 SYGVKD. CDR3 bases: TGTGCCATCAGTGATCGGACAGGGGGCACTGAAGCTTTCTTT. Its protein product is CAISDRTGGTEAFF.

The V and J genes are TRBV10-2 and TRBJ2-3; the D gene is possibly TRBD2 (6 bases). Germline lookup yields CDR1 WSHSY and CDR2 SAAADI. V dropped 8 bases and J dropped 0 bases, with 9 bases sitting between them. This CDR3 comprises 13 residues. The CDR3, as DNA: TGCGCCAGCGGGGGGTCCAGCACAGATACGCAGTATTTT. Translated, it gives CASGGSSTDTQYF.

The rearrangement joins TRBV29-1 to TRBJ1-2, with TRBD1 matching over 7 bases. Germline V gene data show CDR1 as SQVTM and CDR2 as ANQGSEA. The CDR3 extends over 13 amino acids. V lost 6 bases and J lost 6; bases outside the gene matches: 10. CDR3 sequence: CSVESGGTNGYTF. CDR3 nucleotides: TGCAGCGTAGAATCAGGGGGTACAAATGGCTACACCTTC.

This chain links TRBV2 with TRBJ2-2, with 10 nucleotides matching TRBD2. The V gene's germline CDR1 is SNHLY and CDR2 FYNNEI. The CDR3 extends over 16 amino acids. Losses at the gene ends were 7 bases for V and 4 bases for J; bases not matched to a gene: 9. The CDR3, as DNA: TGTGCCAGCACCCCGTTGATAGCGGGAGGCACCGGGGAGCTGTTTTTT. This translates into CASTPLIAGGTGELFF.

Points on this clone: Different DNA sequences within this sample yield the same CDR3. V is TRBV15 and J is TRBJ2-3; D unclear. CDR3 size: 13 residues. CDR1 is LNHNV and CDR2 is YYDKDF in the germline V gene (reference sequence). V was pared by 1 base and J by 6 bases, with 8 bases between. The CDR3 DNA follows: TGTGCCACCAGCAGAGTAGGCCCCGATACGCAGTATTTT. This translates into CATSRVGPDTQYF.

CDR3 sequence reads: CASGPPLTRETQYF. DNA of the CDR3: TGTGCCAGCGGTCCCCCCTTAACTCGGGAGACCCAGTACTTC. The genes are TRBV2 and TRBJ2-5; unclear D gene. Trimming took off 8 bases at V and 5 bases at J, with 18 bases between the two ends. The CDR3 contains 14 residues. Germline CDR1 reads SNHLY; CDR2 reads FYNNEI.